This TCR beta chain was identified in a study of patients and donors after allogeneic stem cell transplantation. TCRdb analysed the RT-PCR reads with MiXCR anew, one entry per CDR3 protein. The data contain over 400,000 distinct CDR3 sequences, around 15% of them singletons. The CDR3 loop spans 15 amino acids. The germline CDR1 and CDR2 sequences are SNHLY and FYNNEI. V lost 3 bases to trimming and J lost 2 bases, with 11 bases between them. This clonotype was sampled from a human donor who was either an allogeneic HSCT recipient or a stem cell or donor lymphocyte infusion donor (not recorded which). It is not recorded whose cells these are; they may come from a transplant donor. The sequenced material came from blood, either unsorted or a sorted T cell fraction (not recorded which). The chain combines TRBV2 with TRBJ2-1, with D tentatively TRBD2 (6 bases). The CDR3 DNA is TGTGCCAGCAGTGACGGGCGGGGACCCTACAATGAGCAGTTCTTC. Translating gives CASSDGRGPYNEQFF.